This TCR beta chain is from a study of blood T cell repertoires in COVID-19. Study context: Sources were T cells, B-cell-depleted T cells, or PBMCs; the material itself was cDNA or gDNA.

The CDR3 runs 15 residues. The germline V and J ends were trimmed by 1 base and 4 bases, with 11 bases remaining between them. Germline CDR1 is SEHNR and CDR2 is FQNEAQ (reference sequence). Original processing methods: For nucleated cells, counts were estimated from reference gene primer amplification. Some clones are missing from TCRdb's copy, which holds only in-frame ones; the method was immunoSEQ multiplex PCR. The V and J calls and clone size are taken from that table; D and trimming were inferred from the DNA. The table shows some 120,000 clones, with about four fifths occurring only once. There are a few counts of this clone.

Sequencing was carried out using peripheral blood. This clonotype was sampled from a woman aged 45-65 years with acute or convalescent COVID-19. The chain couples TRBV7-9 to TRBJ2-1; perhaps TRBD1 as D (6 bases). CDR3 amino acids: CASSLVGARYNEQFF. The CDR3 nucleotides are TGTGCCAGCAGCTTAGTGGGGGCCCGTTACAATGAGCAGTTCTTC.